The clone carrying this T cell receptor (beta chain) was seen only once. Its antigen remains unknown. The data originate from a study of OX40 agonist ivuxolimab in advanced cancers. About the study: Of mixed ages from about 20 to 80 and averaging about 56 years, the group was roughly 85% male. Study-wide findings and caveats: The authors also found low normalized T-cell clonal expansion in some nonresponders. The study found that CD8+ T cells averaged more expanded clones than CD4+. Undetermined was the antigen specificity of the expanded peripheral T cells.

The V end was cut by 1 base, the J end by 1 base, with 16 bases between. The CDR3 has 16 amino acids. The germline CDR1 and CDR2 sequences are SQVTM and ANQGSEA. Profiling relied on immunoSEQ multiplex PCR, and the TCRdb table lists in-frame clones only, not all of them. The top ten hold more than 9.5% of the sample, which has some 60,000 clones, approximately 89% seen once. This receptor was identified in an adult with an advanced solid tumor such as melanoma, head and neck, liver or kidney cancer. This chain uses TRBV29-1 with TRBJ1-1, with a possible D match to TRBD1 (5 bases). This specimen was CD4+ or CD8+ T cells sorted from blood, taken in a trial of the OX40 agonist ivuxolimab. CDR3 protein: CSVEGIRGGKNTEAFF. DNA of the CDR3: TGCAGCGTTGAAGGAATCCGGGGGGGGAAGAACACTGAAGCTTTCTTT.